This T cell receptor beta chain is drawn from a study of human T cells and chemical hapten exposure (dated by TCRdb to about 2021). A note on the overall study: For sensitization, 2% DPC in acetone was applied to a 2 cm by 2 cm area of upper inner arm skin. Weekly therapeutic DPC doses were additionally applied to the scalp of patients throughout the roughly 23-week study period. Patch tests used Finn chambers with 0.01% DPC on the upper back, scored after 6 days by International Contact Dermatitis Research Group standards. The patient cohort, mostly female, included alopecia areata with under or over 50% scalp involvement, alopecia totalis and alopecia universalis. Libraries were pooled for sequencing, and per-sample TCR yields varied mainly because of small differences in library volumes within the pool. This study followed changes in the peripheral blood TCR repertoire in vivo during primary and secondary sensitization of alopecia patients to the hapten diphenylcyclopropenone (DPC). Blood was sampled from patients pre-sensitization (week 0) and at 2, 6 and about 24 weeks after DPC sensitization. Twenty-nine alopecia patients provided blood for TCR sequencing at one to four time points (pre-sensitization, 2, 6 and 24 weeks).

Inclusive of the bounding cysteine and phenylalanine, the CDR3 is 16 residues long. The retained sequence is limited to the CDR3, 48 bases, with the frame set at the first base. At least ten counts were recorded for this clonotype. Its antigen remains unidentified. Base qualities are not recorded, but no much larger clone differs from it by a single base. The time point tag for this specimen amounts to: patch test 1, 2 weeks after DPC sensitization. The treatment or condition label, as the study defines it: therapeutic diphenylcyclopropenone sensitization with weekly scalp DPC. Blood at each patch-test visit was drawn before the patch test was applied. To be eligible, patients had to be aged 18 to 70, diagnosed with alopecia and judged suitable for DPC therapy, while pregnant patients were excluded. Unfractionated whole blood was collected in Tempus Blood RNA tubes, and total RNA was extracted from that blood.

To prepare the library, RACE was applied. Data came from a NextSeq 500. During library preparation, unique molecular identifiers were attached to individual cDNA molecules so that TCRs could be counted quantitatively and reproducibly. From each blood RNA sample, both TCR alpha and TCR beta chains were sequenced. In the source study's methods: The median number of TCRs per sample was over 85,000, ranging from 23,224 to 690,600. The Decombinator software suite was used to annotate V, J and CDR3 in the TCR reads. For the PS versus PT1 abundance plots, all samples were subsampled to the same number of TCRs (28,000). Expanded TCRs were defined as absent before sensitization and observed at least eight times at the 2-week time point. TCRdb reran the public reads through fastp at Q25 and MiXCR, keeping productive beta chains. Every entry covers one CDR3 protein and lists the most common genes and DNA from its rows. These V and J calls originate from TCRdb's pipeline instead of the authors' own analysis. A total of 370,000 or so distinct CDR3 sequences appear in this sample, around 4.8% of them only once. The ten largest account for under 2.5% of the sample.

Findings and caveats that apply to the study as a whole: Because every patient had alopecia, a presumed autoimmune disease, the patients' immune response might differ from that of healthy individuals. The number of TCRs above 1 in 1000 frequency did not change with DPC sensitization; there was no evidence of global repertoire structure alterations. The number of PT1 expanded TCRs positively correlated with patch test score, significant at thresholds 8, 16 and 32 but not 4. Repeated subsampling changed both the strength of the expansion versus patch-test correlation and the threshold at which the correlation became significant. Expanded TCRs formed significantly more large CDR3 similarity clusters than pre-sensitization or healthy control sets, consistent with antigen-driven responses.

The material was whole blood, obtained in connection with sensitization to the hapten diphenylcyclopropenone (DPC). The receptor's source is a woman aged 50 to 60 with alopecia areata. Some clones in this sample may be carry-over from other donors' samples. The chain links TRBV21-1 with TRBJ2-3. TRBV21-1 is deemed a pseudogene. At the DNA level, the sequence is TGTGCCAGCAGCAAAAGGTCCAGAACTAGCACAGATACGCAGTATTTT. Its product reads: CASSKRSRTSTDTQYF.